The entry below gives a single TCR beta chain sequence along with its context. Its antigen has not been determined. One base away there is no much larger clone; base qualities are not given. CDR1 and CDR2, looked up from the germline V gene, are KGHDR and SFDVKD. The junction shows trimming of 5 bases on V and 5 bases on J, plus 16 bases between the germline ends. Reading from cysteine to phenylalanine, the CDR3 counts 15 amino acids. Left in the record is the CDR3 DNA by itself, 45 bases read in frame from the first base. This sample is drawn from a study of T cell responses to AZD1222 COVID-19 vaccine (dated by TCRdb to the early 2020s). Turning to the overall study: A total of 240 or so trial participants underwent TCR sequencing, of whom 207 had received two doses of AZD1222 and about 25 had received two doses of the MenACWY control vaccine. Enrollment into the trials was organized by age into subgroups of 18-55, 56-69 and 70-plus years, and those subgroups contained roughly 150, 30 and 60 TCR-sequenced participants, respectively.

The CDR3 regions of human TCRbeta chains were analyzed by immunosequencing. As for how the authors treated the data: TCRs in the repertoires were matched against a reference library of SARS-CoV-2-specific TCRs that had been generated with the MIRA antigen-specificity platform. Breadth was defined as the fraction of unique TCRs that were SARS-CoV-2-associated, and depth was defined as the fraction of total T cells that were SARS-CoV-2-associated. Each spike-specific TCR was assigned to its reactive spike region and to a CD4 or CD8 class using the MIRA data. Log10-transformed breadth and depth values were compared by one-way ANOVA with Sidak's multiple comparisons tests. Drawn from immuneACCESS, this table holds only the in-frame rearrangements with V and J called that TCRdb kept. Clones are partly lost; checked studies trace under half to an unresolved V gene and leave the rest unexplained. V, J and clone size reflect that table, while D and trimming were determined from the DNA. The sample profile shows almost 70,000 clones; 80% of them were found once. The top ten hold roughly 13% of the sample.

Overall study results and their limits: Most participants were white British and females outnumbered males, and the authors suggested that clonal diversity may have been underestimated. Because no day 14 peak-response samples were available, the repertoires could be characterized only after the peak T cell response. After two AZD1222 doses, spike-specific TCR breadth and depth were significantly higher than at day 0 and than in MenACWY recipients. Conclusions about previously exposed vaccinees are limited, since just a handful of AZD1222 recipients were seropositive for SARS-CoV-2 at baseline. In the small 56-69-year group, the increase in depth fell short of significance, most likely because of low power. CD4 TCRs associated with the vaccine covered the entire spike protein, and the dominant responses were in regions 160-218 and 743-854. Nearly half of unique spike-specific TCRs reportedly recognized epitopes outside regions mutated in the B.1.351 and B.1.1.7 variants.

What this sample's time point label stands for: about 28 days (+/-7) after the second vaccine dose. Because spike-specific TCR depth and breadth did not differ between the two schedules, AZD1222 recipients who got a second dose at roughly 4 weeks were pooled with those who got a second dose at roughly 12 weeks. Vaccinee samples were obtained from the UK trials COV001 and COV002, which included a single-blind randomized controlled phase 2/3 trial of AZD1222 (ChAdOx1 nCoV-19) in healthy adults. Trial participant PBMC samples were collected at day 0 and day 28 after the second dose for TCRbeta chain sequencing.

The sequence is built from TRBV24-1 and TRBJ2-3; the D gene cannot be resolved reliably. The source was peripheral blood, collected 28 days after the second AZD1222 dose. The origin of this receptor is an adult who received the AZD1222 COVID-19 vaccine. The CDR3 region reads CATSGVSGDGDTQYF. In nucleotide form, the sequence is TGTGCCACCAGTGGAGTCAGTGGGGATGGAGATACGCAGTATTTT.